Presented here are 7 T cell receptor beta chains from one specimen sequenced in a study of blood T cell repertoires in COVID-19. Some clones are missing from TCRdb's copy, which holds only in-frame ones; the method was immunoSEQ multiplex PCR. Among more than 250,000 clones listed, over 80% were seen once. Sequences were obtained from peripheral blood. These receptors all stem from a woman aged 50 to 60 with COVID-19, enrolled during active disease.

The chain couples TRBV19 to TRBJ1-5; D possibly corresponds to TRBD1 (6 bases). The germline CDR1 and CDR2 sequences are LNHDA and SQIVND (reference sequence). Trimming pared 2 bases from V and 6 bases from J, leaving 11 bases between. The CDR3 length is 14 residues. CDR3 residues: CASSIPTGRQPQHF. The DNA for the CDR3 is TGTGCCAGTAGTATACCAACAGGGCGTCAGCCCCAGCATTTT.

The gene calls are TRBV7-9 and TRBJ2-7; D may be TRBD2 (5 bases). Trimming shortened V by 0 bases and J by 5 bases, and 11 bases separated the two germline ends. CDR3 length: 14 residues. Looked up from germline, CDR1 is SEHNR and CDR2 is FQNEAQ (reference sequence). CDR3 sequence (DNA): TGTGCCAGCAGCTTAGCGGGAGAAAGTCACGAGCAGTACTTC. Residues: CASSLAGESHEQYF.

The CDR3 DNA follows: TGTGCCTGGAGCCGGGGGTCCGGCTACACCTTC. It codes for CAWSRGSGYTF. This chain connects TRBV30 to TRBJ1-2, with D perhaps matching TRBD1 (5 bases). V lost 3 bases, J lost 8 bases, and 10 bases lay in between. The CDR3 has 11 residues. In germline, CDR1 is GTSNPN, CDR2 SVGIG (reference sequence). Combining the CDR3 with reference TRBV30 and TRBJ1-2 gives the whole variable domain SQTIHQWPATLVQPVGSPLSLECTVEGTSNPNLYWYRQAAGRGLQLLFYSVGIGQISSEVPQNLSASRPQDRQFILSSKKLLLSDSGFYLCAWSRGSGYTFGSGTRLTVV.

The rearrangement uses TRBV5-1 and TRBJ1-2; 7 bases are a match to TRBD1. Per germline, CDR1 SGHRS and CDR2 YFSETQ. Trimming at V came to 4 bases and at J to 2 bases, leaving 8 bases not matched to a gene. The CDR3 covers 15 residues. The CDR3 here is CASSPRTGPNYGYTF. Written as DNA, the CDR3 is TGCGCCAGCAGCCCCCGGACAGGACCCAACTATGGCTACACCTTC.

Notes on this clone: Other DNA sequences in this sample translate to the same CDR3. The chain joins TRBV12-3 or TRBV12-4 to TRBJ2-7; 10 bases line up with TRBD1. CDR3 size: 13 residues. V lost 6 bases and J lost 4; bases outside the gene matches: 3. CDR3 nucleotides: TGTGCCAGCAGCCCGGGACAGGGGTACGAGCAGTACTTC. This sequence encodes CASSPGQGYEQYF.

This clone was picked up one time. This chain links TRBV29-1 with TRBJ2-3; 9 bases match TRBD2. The CDR3 sequence is 15 residues long. J lost 0 bases, V lost 6 bases, and 7 bases had no gene match. The germline CDR1 and CDR2 sequences are SQVTM and ANQGSEA. CDR3 region: CSVISSGVSTDTQYF. In DNA form, the CDR3 reads TGCAGCGTGATTTCTAGCGGGGTTAGCACAGATACGCAGTATTTT.

The chain carries TRBV5-4 and TRBJ2-7; D remains ambiguous. Germline V gives CDR1 SGHNT, CDR2 YYREEE (reference sequence). V was shortened by 4 bases and J by 2 bases, with 7 bases between the two germline ends. The CDR3 is 12 residues long. The CDR3 region has the DNA TGTGCCAGCAGCGCGACTCCCTACGAGCAGTACTTC. It encodes CASSATPYEQYF.